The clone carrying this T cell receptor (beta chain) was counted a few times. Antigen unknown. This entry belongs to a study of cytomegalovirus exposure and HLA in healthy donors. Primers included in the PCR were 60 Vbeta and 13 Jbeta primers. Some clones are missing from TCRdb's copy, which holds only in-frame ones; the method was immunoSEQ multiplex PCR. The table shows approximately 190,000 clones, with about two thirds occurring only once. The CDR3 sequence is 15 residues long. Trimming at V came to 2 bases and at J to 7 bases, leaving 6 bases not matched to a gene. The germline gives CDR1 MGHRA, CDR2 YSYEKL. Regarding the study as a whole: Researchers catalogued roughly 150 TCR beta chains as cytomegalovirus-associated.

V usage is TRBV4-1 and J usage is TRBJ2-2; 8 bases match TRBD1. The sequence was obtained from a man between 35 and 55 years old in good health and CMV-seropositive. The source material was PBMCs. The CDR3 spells CASSQSQGAVGELFF. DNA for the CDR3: TGCGCCAGCAGCCAAAGCCAGGGGGCGGTCGGGGAGCTGTTTTTT.